Given below is one T cell receptor (beta chain) in context. Its antigen is as yet unknown. The assay was immunoSEQ multiplex PCR, and TCRdb's table has in-frame clones only and misses some. This sample yields tens of thousands of clones, of which approximately 86% are seen a single time; 16% belongs to the top ten. These data belong to a study of radiotherapy plus CTLA-4 blockade in lung cancer. Points from the study as a whole: Radiotherapy with ipilimumab was followed by blood expansion of tumor-derived clones.

This CDR3 comprises 12 residues. V gave up 3 bases and J gave up 12 bases; unmatched junction bases: 4. Germline V gene data show CDR1 as SGHRS and CDR2 as YFSETQ. This specimen was peripheral blood, taken from a patient treated with radiotherapy plus ipilimumab. This sequence originates from a human donor with non-small cell lung cancer that progressed on radiotherapy plus ipilimumab. The chain carries TRBV5-1 and TRBJ2-4; 9 bases map to TRBD2. CDR3 protein: CASSSLAGSQYF. The CDR3, as DNA: TGCGCCAGCAGCTCCCTAGCGGGGAGTCAGTACTTC.